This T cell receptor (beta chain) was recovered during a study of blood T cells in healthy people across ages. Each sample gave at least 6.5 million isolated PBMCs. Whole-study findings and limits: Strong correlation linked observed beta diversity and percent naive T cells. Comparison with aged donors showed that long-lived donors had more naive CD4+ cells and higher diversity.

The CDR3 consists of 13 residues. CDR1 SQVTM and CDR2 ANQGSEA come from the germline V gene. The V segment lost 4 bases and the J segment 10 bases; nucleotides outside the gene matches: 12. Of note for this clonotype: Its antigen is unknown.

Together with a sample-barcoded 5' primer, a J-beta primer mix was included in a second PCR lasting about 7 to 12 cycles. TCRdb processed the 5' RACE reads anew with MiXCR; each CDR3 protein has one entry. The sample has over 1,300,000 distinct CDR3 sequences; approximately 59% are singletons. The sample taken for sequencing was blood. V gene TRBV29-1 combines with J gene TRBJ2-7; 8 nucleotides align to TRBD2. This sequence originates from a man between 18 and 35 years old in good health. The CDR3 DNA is TGCAGCGTTGGGGTTAGCGGGGTAGGATCCCAGTACTTC. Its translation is CSVGVSGVGSQYF.